The 23 T cell receptor beta chains given below trace back to one sample, sequenced in a study of cytomegalovirus exposure and HLA in healthy donors. It was with 60 Vbeta and 13 Jbeta primers that the PCR ran. Assay used: immunoSEQ multiplex PCR; TCRdb lists only in-frame clones, some missing. The sample has tens of thousands of clones; 70% to 80% are singletons. Sequenced input: PBMCs. The source of these receptors is a woman in her 40s in good health and CMV-seropositive.

The J gene is TRBJ2-5, the V gene TRBV4-3, with a possible D match to TRBD2 (5 bases). Between the trimmed V and J ends, which lost 0 bases and 5 bases, there was a span of 16 bases. The germline CDR1 and CDR2 sequences are LGHNA and YSLEER. The length of the CDR3 is 16 residues. In DNA, the CDR3 is TGCGCCAGCAGCCAAGATTCGGCGGGCCTCTTCGAGACCCAGTACTTC. Its protein is CASSQDSAGLFETQYF.

The chain employs TRBV12-5 and TRBJ2-5, with 12 nucleotides matching TRBD1. The ends lost 6 bases at V and 5 bases at J; junction bases unmatched: 4. This CDR3 comprises 14 residues. Germline V gives CDR1 LGHNT, CDR2 FRNRAP. The CDR3 loop is CASGGTGGGETQYF. DNA of the CDR3: TGTGCTAGTGGGGGGACAGGGGGCGGGGAGACCCAGTACTTC.

V usage is TRBV30 and J usage is TRBJ1-6; 9 bases are a match to TRBD1. The CDR3 extends over 15 amino acids. Per the germline V gene, CDR1 is GTSNPN and CDR2 is SVGIG (reference sequence). The V gene end was trimmed by 1 base and the J gene end by 7 bases; junction bases not matched to a gene: 5. The CDR3 sequence: CAWSAGQGKNSPLHF. CDR3 coding DNA: TGTGCCTGGAGTGCAGGACAGGGGAAAAATTCACCCCTCCACTTT.

This clone was counted a few times. The chain employs TRBV7-6 and TRBJ1-4, with D perhaps matching TRBD1 (6 bases). The CDR3 spans 15 residues. The germline V gene has CDR1 SGHVS and CDR2 FNYEAQ. V was shortened by 2 bases and J by 6 bases, with 13 bases between the two germline ends. CDR3 coding DNA: TGTGCCAGCAGCTTAAGCCGAGAGGGGGATGAAAAACTGTTTTTT. This translates into CASSLSREGDEKLFF.

This chain links TRBV7-3 with TRBJ2-2, with TRBD2 identical over 12 bases. The CDR3 spans 15 residues. CDR1 and CDR2 (germline): SGHTA, FQGTGA. Unmatched junction bases numbered 5, after V lost 5 bases and J lost 7 bases. CDR3 nucleotide sequence: TGTGCCAGCAGCCAAAGGACTAGCGGGAACGGGGAGCTGTTTTTT. It is translated as CASSQRTSGNGELFF. Drawing the rest from reference TRBV7-3 and TRBJ2-2, the complete variable domain is GAGVSQTPSNKVTEKGKYVELRCDPISGHTALYWYRQSLGQGPEFLIYFQGTGAADDSGLPNDRFFAVRPEGSVSTLKIQRTERGDSAVYLCASSQRTSGNGELFFGEGSRLTVL.

This rearrangement joins TRBV30 to TRBJ2-7; 8 nucleotides align to TRBD1. With 3 bases clipped from V and 3 bases from J, the junction kept 10 bases outside the gene matches. This CDR3 contains 15 residues. CDR1 and CDR2 (germline): GTSNPN, SVGIG (reference sequence). In DNA, the CDR3 is TGTGCCTGGAGGAACAGGCAGGGGGCGATCTACGAGCAGTACTTC. This encodes CAWRNRQGAIYEQYF. Supplemented by reference TRBV30 and TRBJ2-7, the full variable domain reads SQTIHQWPATLVQPVGSPLSLECTVEGTSNPNLYWYRQAAGRGLQLLFYSVGIGQISSEVPQNLSASRPQDRQFILSSKKLLLSDSGFYLCAWRNRQGAIYEQYFGPGTRLTVT.

The V call is TRBV5-8, the J call TRBJ2-2; 7 bases map to TRBD1. The CDR3 has 15 residues. Germline lookup yields CDR1 SGHTS and CDR2 YDEGEE. The V gene end was trimmed by 0 bases and the J gene end by 5 bases; junction bases not matched to a gene: 4. CDR3 in DNA: TGTGCCAGCAGCTTGGAGAGGGGGCCGACCGGGGAGCTGTTTTTT. Protein: CASSLERGPTGELFF.

Written as DNA, the CDR3 is TGTGCCAGCAGCTTAGCTGGCGGCTACACCTTC. Protein sequence: CASSLAGGYTF. V and J are TRBV7-8 and TRBJ1-2, with D unclear. V shed 0 bases and J shed 8 bases, with 4 bases lying between them. CDR1 is SGHVS, CDR2 FQNEAQ, per germline. The CDR3 spans 11 residues.

The V and J genes are TRBV7-2 and TRBJ2-1; 8 positions agree with TRBD1. After removal of 2 bases from V and 7 bases from J, the junction contained 10 bases not matched to a gene. Germline CDR1 reads SGHTA; CDR2 reads FQGNSA. This CDR3 comprises 16 residues. The chain's CDR3 is CASSLRPAGGRNEQFF. CDR3 nucleotide sequence: TGTGCCAGCAGCTTAAGGCCGGCAGGGGGCAGGAATGAGCAGTTCTTC.

The chain joins TRBV7-9 to TRBJ2-3, with D uncertain. V was shortened by 5 bases and J by 2 bases, with 8 bases between the two germline ends. The V gene's germline CDR1 is SEHNR and CDR2 FQNEAQ (reference sequence). The CDR3 contains 13 residues. CDR3 in DNA: TGTGCCAGCAGCGGTGGCTTCACAGATACGCAGTATTTT. Encoded protein: CASSGGFTDTQYF.

V is TRBV6-5 and J is TRBJ2-1, with D possibly matching TRBD2 (6 bases). Trimming left V 7 bases short and J 3 bases short, with 13 bases between. The V gene's germline CDR1 is MNHEY and CDR2 SVGAGI. CDR3 length: 14 residues. CDR3 bases: TGTGCCAGCACCTCATCGGGGGTCTACAATGAGCAGTTCTTC. Its protein product is CASTSSGVYNEQFF.

V is TRBV5-5 and J is TRBJ2-7; D is uncertain. This CDR3 has 14 residues. The V end lost 0 bases, the J end lost 2 bases, and 9 bases lay between the germline ends. Germline lookup yields CDR1 SGHKS and CDR2 YYEKEE (reference sequence). This chain's CDR3 is CASSLGGGPYEQYF. In nucleotides, the CDR3 is TGTGCCAGCAGCTTGGGAGGCGGCCCCTACGAGCAGTACTTC.

The rearrangement links TRBV7-8 to TRBJ2-7; 9 positions agree with TRBD1. CDR3 size: 15 residues. CDR1 and CDR2 (germline): SGHVS, FQNEAQ. The junction had 8 bases not matched to a gene; V was cut back by 7 bases and J by 1 base. The CDR3 nucleotides are TGTGCCAGCACCCCCGGGACAGGGACGTCCTACGAGCAGTACTTC. Encoded protein: CASTPGTGTSYEQYF.

This clone was counted once. The rearrangement links TRBV5-4 to TRBJ2-7; 10 nucleotides align to TRBD1. The CDR3 covers 14 residues. CDR1 is SGHNT and CDR2 is YYREEE in the germline V gene (reference sequence). J was trimmed by 5 bases and V by 3 bases; bases with no gene match: 5. The CDR3 DNA reads as TGTGCCAGCAGCTGGACAGGGGGAAACAACGAGCAGTACTTC. This translates into CASSWTGGNNEQYF. Full variable domain (remainder filled in from reference TRBV5-4 and TRBJ2-7): ETGVTQSPTHLIKTRGQQVTLRCSSQSGHNTVSWYQQALGQGPQFIFQYYREEENGRGNFPPRFSGLQFPNYSSELNVNALELDDSALYLCASSWTGGNNEQYFGPGTRLTVT.

The V and J genes are TRBV28 and TRBJ1-5; a possible D gene is TRBD1 (6 bases). The CDR3 length is 15 residues. Germline V gene lookup returns CDR1 MDHEN and CDR2 SYDVKM. V dropped 3 bases and J dropped 7 bases, with 16 bases sitting between them. Here the CDR3 reads CASSFPGAQGQPQHF. Here the CDR3 DNA reads TGTGCCAGCAGTTTCCCAGGGGCGCAGGGGCAGCCCCAGCATTTT. Combining the CDR3 with reference TRBV28 and TRBJ1-5 gives the whole variable domain DVKVTQSSRYLVKRTGEKVFLECVQDMDHENMFWYRQDPGLGLRLIYFSYDVKMKEKGDIPEGYSVSREKKERFSLILESASTNQTSMYLCASSFPGAQGQPQHFGDGTRLSIL.

The V and J genes are TRBV7-9 and TRBJ2-5; TRBD1 matches at 7 bases. Germline lookup yields CDR1 SEHNR and CDR2 FQNEAQ (reference sequence). The V segment lost 5 bases and the J segment 2 bases; nucleotides outside the gene matches: 17. The CDR3 extends over 18 amino acids. The CDR3 DNA reads as TGTGCCAGCAGCACGACAGGGAGAGGATTGAAAGTGCAAGAGACCCAGTACTTC. Translated, it gives CASSTTGRGLKVQETQYF. Supplemented by reference TRBV7-9 and TRBJ2-5, the full variable domain reads DTGVSQNPRHKITKRGQNVTFRCDPISEHNRLYWYRQTLGQGPEFLTYFQNEAQLEKSRLLSDRFSAERPKGSFSTLEIQRTEQGDSAMYLCASSTTGRGLKVQETQYFGPGTRLLVL.

This chain joins TRBV4-2 and TRBJ2-3, with 8 bases lining up with TRBD2. J lost 10 bases, V lost 3 bases, and 15 bases had no gene match. Germline CDR1 LGHNA, CDR2 YNFKEQ. This CDR3 is built from 16 residues. CDR3 protein: CASSQEAGALLDAQYF. The CDR3 DNA reads TGTGCCAGCAGCCAGGAAGCGGGAGCCCTCCTTGACGCGCAGTATTTT.

The chain combines TRBV29-1 with TRBJ2-1, with 7 bases aligning to TRBD1. Trimming took 0 bases from V and 13 from J; bases not matched to a gene: 6. Per the germline V gene, CDR1 is SQVTM and CDR2 is ANQGSEA. The CDR3 is 12 residues long. CDR3 in DNA: TGCAGCGTTGAAGAGGACAGGCCTCTTCAGTTCTTC. This encodes CSVEEDRPLQFF.

The rearrangement joins TRBV28 to TRBJ2-5, with TRBD1 matching over 7 bases. The germline CDR1 and CDR2 sequences are MDHEN and SYDVKM. The CDR3 covers 15 residues. Germline trimming cut 3 bases from V and 6 bases from J; bases unmatched to any gene: 10. CDR3 nucleotides: TGTGCCAGCAGTTTGGGCCGTAGGGGGCTGAAGACCCAGTACTTC. Encoded protein: CASSLGRRGLKTQYF.

The chain uses TRBV14 and TRBJ2-7; 9 nucleotides agree with TRBD2. This CDR3 is built from 17 residues. Germline V CDR1 and CDR2: SGHDN, FVKESK. Trimming removed 0 bases from V and 4 bases from J; junction bases left unmatched: 10. CDR3 coding DNA: TGTGCCAGCAGCCAAGATTGGCCTAGCGGGACTCCGTACGAGCAGTACTTC. This translates into CASSQDWPSGTPYEQYF.

In this sample, this clone turned up once. The chain joins TRBV27 to TRBJ2-5; TRBD2 matches at 8 bases. CDR1 and CDR2 (germline): MNHEY, SMNVEV (reference sequence). The CDR3 totals 17 residues. V gave up 5 bases and J gave up 5 bases; unmatched junction bases: 16. As DNA, the CDR3 is TGTGCCAGCAGTCTCTCTAGATACGGGGGGGCGGATGAGACCCAGTACTTC. Translating gives CASSLSRYGGADETQYF.

The chain links TRBV27 to TRBJ1-4; TRBD1 matches 8 bases. The CDR3 totals 18 residues. V was pared by 5 bases and J by 4 bases, with 15 bases of the junction left unmatched. CDR1 is MNHEY and CDR2 is SMNVEV in the germline V gene (reference sequence). The CDR3 sequence: CASSVNSIPGQDNEKLFF. CDR3 sequence (DNA): TGTGCCAGCAGTGTAAACTCCATCCCGGGACAGGATAATGAAAAACTGTTTTTT.

The chain carries TRBV7-3 and TRBJ2-1; 7 bases match TRBD2. The germline CDR1 and CDR2 sequences are SGHTA and FQGTGA. This CDR3 is built from 12 residues. The V gene end was trimmed by 4 bases and the J gene end by 12 bases; junction bases not matched to a gene: 6. CDR3 DNA sequence: TGTGCCAGCAGCTCAAGGGACTATCCGCAGTTCTTC. Protein product: CASSSRDYPQFF.